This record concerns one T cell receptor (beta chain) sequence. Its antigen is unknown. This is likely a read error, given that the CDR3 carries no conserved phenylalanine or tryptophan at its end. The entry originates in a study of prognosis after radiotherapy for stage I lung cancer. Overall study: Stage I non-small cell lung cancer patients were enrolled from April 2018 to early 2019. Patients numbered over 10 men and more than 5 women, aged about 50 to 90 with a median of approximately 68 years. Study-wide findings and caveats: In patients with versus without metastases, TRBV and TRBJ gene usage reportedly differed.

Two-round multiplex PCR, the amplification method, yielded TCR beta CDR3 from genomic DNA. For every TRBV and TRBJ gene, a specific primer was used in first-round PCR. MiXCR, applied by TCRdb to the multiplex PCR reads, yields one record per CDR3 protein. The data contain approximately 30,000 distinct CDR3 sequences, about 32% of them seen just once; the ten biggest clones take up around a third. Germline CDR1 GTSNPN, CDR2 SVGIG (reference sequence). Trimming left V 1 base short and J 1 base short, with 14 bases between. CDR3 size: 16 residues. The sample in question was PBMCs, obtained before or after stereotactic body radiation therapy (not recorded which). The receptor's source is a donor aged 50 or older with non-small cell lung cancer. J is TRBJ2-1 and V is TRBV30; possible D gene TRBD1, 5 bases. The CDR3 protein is CAWSGGNMISYNEQFL. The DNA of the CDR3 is TGTGCCTGGAGTGGGGGCAACATGATATCCTACAATGAGCAGTTCTTA.